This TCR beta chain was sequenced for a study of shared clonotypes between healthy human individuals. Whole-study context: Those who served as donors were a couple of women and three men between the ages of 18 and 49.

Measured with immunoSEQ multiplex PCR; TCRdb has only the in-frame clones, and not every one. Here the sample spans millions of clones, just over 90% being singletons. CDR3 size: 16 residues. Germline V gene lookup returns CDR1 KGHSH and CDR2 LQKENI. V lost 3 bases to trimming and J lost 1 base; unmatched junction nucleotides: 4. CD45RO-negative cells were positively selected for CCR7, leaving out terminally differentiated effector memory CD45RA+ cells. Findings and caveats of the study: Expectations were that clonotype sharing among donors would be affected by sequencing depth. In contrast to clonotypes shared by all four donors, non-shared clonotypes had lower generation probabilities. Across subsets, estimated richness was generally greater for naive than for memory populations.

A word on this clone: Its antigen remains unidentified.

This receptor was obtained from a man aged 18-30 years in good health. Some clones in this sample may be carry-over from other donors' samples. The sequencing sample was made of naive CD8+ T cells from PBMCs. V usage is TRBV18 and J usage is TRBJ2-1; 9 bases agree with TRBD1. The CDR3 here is CASSPAQGASYNEQFF. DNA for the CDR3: TGTGCCAGCTCACCCGCACAGGGGGCTTCCTACAATGAGCAGTTCTTC.